This is a list of T cell receptor beta chains from one sample in a study of blood T cell repertoires in COVID-19. TCRdb's table, derived via immunoSEQ multiplex PCR, lists solely in-frame clones and lacks some. In the table there are 210,000 or so clones, roughly nine tenths of which are singletons. The specimen was peripheral blood. The origin of the receptors is a man younger than 45 with acute or convalescent COVID-19. Both conserved end residues are part of each CDR3. The D gene is left open where the match is weak. The listing skips clone size in some rows; elsewhere it reads once, few, many or a size class.

CDR3 protein	CDR3 DNA	J gene	V gene	clone size	D gene
CASSSGQGSEQYF	TGTGCCAGCAGTTCCGGACAGGGTAGCGAGCAGTACTTC	TRBJ2-7	TRBV28	NA	TRBD1
CASLGQGSTEAFF	TGTGCCAGCCTGGGACAGGGGTCCACTGAAGCTTTCTTT	TRBJ1-1	TRBV19	NA	TRBD1
CASSGRDSPNEKLFF	TGCGCCAGCAGCGGTCGGGACAGTCCTAATGAAAAACTGTTTTTT	TRBJ1-4	TRBV5-1	NA	TRBD1
CASSLTFLRSYNEQFF	TGCGCCAGCAGCTTGACGTTTCTAAGATCCTACAATGAGCAGTTCTTC	TRBJ2-1	TRBV5-1	once	NA
CASSLGLAGAQETQYF	TGTGCCAGCAGCTTAGGTCTAGCGGGAGCACAAGAGACCCAGTACTTC	TRBJ2-5	TRBV11-3	NA	TRBD2
CASKASGHTDTQYF	TGTGCCAGCAAGGCTAGCGGCCACACAGATACGCAGTATTTT	TRBJ2-3	TRBV28	NA	TRBD2
CASSWENTQYF	TGCGCCAGCAGCTGGGAGAATACGCAGTATTTT	TRBJ2-3	TRBV5-1	NA	NA
CASSSGQNNEQFF	TGTGCCAGCAGCTCCGGACAGAACAATGAGCAGTTCTTC	TRBJ2-1	TRBV5-4	NA	NA
CAISPRGSGYTF	TGTGCCATCAGCCCTCGGGGGTCCGGCTACACCTTC	TRBJ1-2	TRBV10-3	NA	NA
CASSPGPGRNKNIQYF	TGTGCCAGCTCACCAGGTCCAGGTCGGAACAAAAACATTCAGTACTTC	TRBJ2-4	TRBV18	NA	NA
CATSAKQGVSEKLFF	TGTGCCACCAGTGCCAAACAGGGGGTTAGTGAAAAACTGTTTTTT	TRBJ1-4	TRBV24-1	once	TRBD1
CASSQVGEGTGQPQHF	TGCGCCAGCAGCCAAGTCGGAGAAGGGACAGGTCAGCCCCAGCATTTT	TRBJ1-5	TRBV4-1	NA	TRBD1
CASSPGTGSLDTQYF	TGTGCCAGCTCACCAGGGACAGGGTCCCTGGATACGCAGTATTTT	TRBJ2-3	TRBV18	NA	TRBD1
CASSLVRGQGGTGELFF	TGCGCCAGCAGCTTGGTTAGGGGACAGGGAGGAACCGGGGAGCTGTTTTTT	TRBJ2-2	TRBV5-1	NA	TRBD1
CAISLDRGGYTF	TGTGCCATCAGTTTGGACAGGGGCGGCTACACCTTC	TRBJ1-2	TRBV10-3	NA	TRBD1
CASSSVLAGAIREQYF	TGTGCCAGCAGCTCCGTACTAGCGGGAGCAATTCGCGAGCAGTACTTC	TRBJ2-7	TRBV7-2	NA	TRBD2
CAWSTGGNQPQHF	TGTGCCTGGTCGACAGGGGGAAATCAGCCCCAGCATTTT	TRBJ1-5	TRBV30	NA	TRBD1
CASRTGWAQETQYF	TGTGCCAGCAGAACAGGGTGGGCACAAGAGACCCAGTACTTC	TRBJ2-5	TRBV6-5	NA	NA
CASSLGGGRETQYF	TGTGCCAGCAGCTTAGGGGGGGGCCGAGAGACCCAGTACTTC	TRBJ2-5	TRBV7-2	NA	NA
CASSPLPRGEQFF	TGCGCCAGCAGCCCGTTACCCCGGGGTGAGCAGTTCTTC	TRBJ2-1	TRBV4-1	NA	NA
CASSLSRDYGYTF	TGTGCCAGCAGTCTGTCACGCGACTATGGCTACACCTTC	TRBJ1-2	TRBV12-3/TRBV12-4	NA	NA
CASSQGQNANEQFF	TGCGCCAGCAGCCAAGGACAGAACGCCAATGAGCAGTTCTTC	TRBJ2-1	TRBV4-1	NA	NA
CASSIKGRSSYEQYF	TGTGCCAGTAGTATAAAGGGGCGGTCCTCCTACGAGCAGTACTTC	TRBJ2-7	TRBV19	NA	NA
CASSVGWGLRETQYF	TGTGCCAGCAGCGTGGGATGGGGGCTGCGGGAGACCCAGTACTTC	TRBJ2-5	TRBV9	NA	NA
CASSPSPSSGNTIYF	TGTGCCAGCAGCCCGAGTCCAAGCTCTGGAAACACCATATATTTT	TRBJ1-3	TRBV7-2	once	NA
CAWSGQGPTSNYGYTF	TGTGCCTGGAGTGGACAGGGACCCACCTCTAACTATGGCTACACCTTC	TRBJ1-2	TRBV30	NA	TRBD1
CASSPTGDEGYTF	TGTGCCAGCAGCCCGACAGGGGATGAGGGCTACACCTTC	TRBJ1-2	TRBV7-9	few	TRBD1
CASSESGRSYNSPLHF	TGTGCCAGCAGTGAATCTGGGAGATCCTATAATTCACCCCTCCACTTT	TRBJ1-6	TRBV25-1	NA	NA
CASSPLLREQYF	TGTGCCAGCAGCCCCCTATTGAGGGAGCAGTACTTC	TRBJ2-7	TRBV3-1/TRBV3-2	NA	NA
CASSSTRRGREQFF	TGTGCCAGCAGTTCCACCCGCAGGGGGCGTGAGCAGTTCTTC	TRBJ2-1	TRBV28	NA	TRBD1
CASSATSGISPEQYF	TGCGCCAGCAGCGCTACTAGTGGCATCTCTCCCGAGCAGTACTTC	TRBJ2-7	TRBV4-1	NA	NA
CAWDTRRSYEQYF	TGTGCCTGGGACACCAGACGGAGCTACGAGCAGTACTTC	TRBJ2-7	TRBV30	NA	NA
CASSKTGGINYGYTF	TGTGCCAGTAGCAAGACAGGGGGCATTAACTATGGCTACACCTTC	TRBJ1-2	TRBV19	NA	TRBD1
CAWSVGNYEQYF	TGTGCCTGGAGCGTCGGGAATTACGAGCAGTACTTC	TRBJ2-7	TRBV30	NA	NA
CASSVPGQGVSGNTIYF	TGTGCCAGCAGCGTGCCGGGACAGGGGGTCTCTGGAAACACCATATATTTT	TRBJ1-3	TRBV5-4	NA	TRBD1
CAASFDRGRQFF	TGTGCCGCATCCTTCGACAGGGGAAGGCAGTTCTTC	TRBJ2-1	TRBV30	few	TRBD1
CASSIYSLDEQFF	TGTGCCAGCAGTATATACTCCCTCGATGAGCAGTTCTTC	TRBJ2-1	TRBV7-3	NA	NA
CASRSLAGTGELFF	TGTGCCAGCAGGTCGCTTGCGGGTACCGGGGAGCTGTTTTTT	TRBJ2-2	TRBV6-5	NA	NA
CASSTSQRSGYTF	TGTGCCAGTAGTACTTCCCAAAGGAGTGGCTACACCTTC	TRBJ1-2	TRBV19	NA	NA
CASSPPTGPHSPLHF	TGTGCCAGCAGTCCCCCGACAGGTCCGCATTCACCCCTCCACTTT	TRBJ1-6	TRBV6-6	few	NA
CASSIGTSGSYEQYF	TGTGCCAGCAGCATCGGGACTAGCGGGAGCTACGAGCAGTACTTC	TRBJ2-7	TRBV7-8	NA	TRBD2
CASSSQGQTYEQYF	TGTGCCAGCAGTTCACAAGGACAAACCTACGAGCAGTACTTC	TRBJ2-7	TRBV28	NA	NA
CASSFTGTGAYEQYF	TGTGCCAGTAGTTTTACCGGGACAGGGGCCTACGAGCAGTACTTC	TRBJ2-7	TRBV19	NA	TRBD1
CANLWTGYSGNTEAFF	TGCGCCAACCTCTGGACAGGTTATAGTGGGAACACTGAAGCTTTCTTT	TRBJ1-1	TRBV10-1	NA	TRBD1
CASSPRTTSWAGNTEAFF	TGTGCCAGCTCACCAAGGACAACTTCCTGGGCAGGGAACACTGAAGCTTTCTTT	TRBJ1-1	TRBV18	NA	NA
CASTNIRGSNQPQHF	TGTGCCAGCACCAATATAAGGGGAAGCAATCAGCCCCAGCATTTT	TRBJ1-5	TRBV28	NA	NA
CASSRLAGVSYEQYF	TGTGCCAGCAGTCGGTTAGCGGGGGTCTCCTACGAGCAGTACTTC	TRBJ2-7	TRBV6-5	NA	TRBD2
CASSPPGTKNTGELFF	TGTGCCAGCTCACCACCCGGGACTAAGAACACCGGGGAGCTGTTTTTT	TRBJ2-2	TRBV18	NA	TRBD2
CASSLEQNTDTQYF	TGTGCCAGCAGCTTAGAACAGAACACAGATACGCAGTATTTT	TRBJ2-3	TRBV7-9	once	NA
CASTRGDGWQETQYF	TGTGCCAGCACTCGGGGGGACGGATGGCAAGAGACCCAGTACTTC	TRBJ2-5	TRBV6-5	NA	TRBD2